Shown below are 5 T cell receptor beta chains from a single sample sequenced in a study of blood T cell repertoires in COVID-19. The data were produced by immunoSEQ multiplex PCR, yet TCRdb's version contains in-frame clones alone and is incomplete. The repertoire holds 140,000 to 150,000 clones, 85% seen once, with around 6.2% in the top ten. What was sequenced was PBMCs or T cells enriched from blood (not recorded which). The receptors originated from a middle-aged woman who had recovered from COVID-19.

The rearrangement links TRBV19 to TRBJ1-5; TRBD1 matches 7 bases. V was clipped by 8 bases and J by 0 bases; unmatched bases: 4. CDR1 LNHDA and CDR2 SQIVND come from the germline V gene (reference sequence). This CDR3 has 14 amino acids. The CDR3: CASDRASSNQPQHF. Here the CDR3 DNA reads TGTGCCAGTGACAGGGCTTCTAGCAATCAGCCCCAGCATTTT.

V is TRBV12-5 and J is TRBJ1-1; a weak D match, TRBD1 (5 bases). With 1 base removed from V and 1 base from J, the gap between germline ends came to 10 bases. CDR3 length equals 15 residues. Germline CDR1 and CDR2: LGHNT and FRNRAP. This chain's CDR3 is CASGLGDSWNTEAFF. In DNA form, the CDR3 reads TGTGCTAGTGGTTTGGGTGACAGCTGGAACACTGAAGCTTTCTTT. The whole variable domain, remainder taken from reference TRBV12-5 and TRBJ1-1, is DARVTQTPRHKVTEMGQEVTMRCQPILGHNTVFWYRQTMMQGLELLAYFRNRAPLDDSGMPKDRFSAEMPDATLATLKIQPSEPRDSAVYFCASGLGDSWNTEAFFGQGTRLTVV.

The genes are TRBV10-3 and TRBJ1-6; no clear D gene. This CDR3 is built from 13 residues. The V gene's germline CDR1 is ENHRY and CDR2 SYGVKD. With 7 bases removed from V and 8 bases from J, the gap between germline ends came to 12 bases. CDR3 protein: CAIKREGDSPLHF. DNA of the CDR3: TGTGCCATCAAGAGGGAGGGAGATTCACCCCTCCACTTT.

This chain links TRBV9 with TRBJ2-2; no firm D call. The CDR3 contains 13 residues. V lost 3 bases and J lost 9, with 12 bases in between. Germline CDR1 reads SGDLS; CDR2 reads YYNGEE. CDR3: CASSAPGARELFF. DNA of the CDR3: TGTGCCAGCAGCGCCCCCGGAGCCCGGGAGCTGTTTTTT. Full variable domain (rest looked up from reference TRBV9 and TRBJ2-2): DSGVTQTPKHLITATGQRVTLRCSPRSGDLSVYWYQQSLDQGLQFLIQYYNGEERAKGNILERFSAQQFPDLHSELNLSSLELGDSALYFCASSAPGARELFFGEGSRLTVL.

The gene calls are TRBV5-6 and TRBJ2-1; possible D gene TRBD1, 6 bases. V lost 2 bases and J lost 8, with 17 bases in between. The CDR3 is 15 residues long. CDR1 SGHDT and CDR2 YYEEEE come from the germline V gene. In DNA, the CDR3 is TGTGCCAGCAGCTTTCAGGGGACGGGGAGTGATGAGCAGTTCTTC. Its translation is CASSFQGTGSDEQFF.